This T cell receptor (beta chain) was retrieved from a study of cytomegalovirus exposure and HLA in healthy donors. Broader study findings: Cytomegalovirus association was listed for 150 to 200 TCR beta chains.

As for this clone: No antigen is known for it.

Here immunoSEQ multiplex PCR was the method, and the copy in TCRdb shows in-frame clones only, minus some. The table includes over 150,000 clones, more than 80% detected once. In germline, CDR1 is MDHEN, CDR2 SYDVKM. V shed 1 base and J 6 bases; nucleotides not matched to a gene: 8. This CDR3 is built from 16 residues. The sequencing input was PBMCs. This sequence originates from a woman younger than 35 in good health and CMV-seropositive. The V call is TRBV28, the J call TRBJ2-1; 8 bases map to TRBD1. CDR3: CASSLSWDRLFNEQFF. CDR3 DNA: TGTGCCAGCAGTTTATCGTGGGACAGGTTATTCAATGAGCAGTTCTTC.